Detailed here is one T cell receptor beta chain. This sample was taken from a study of blood T cell repertoires in COVID-19. Whole-study context: From the United States, Italy and Spain came samples of acute and convalescent COVID-19.

V was pared by 2 bases and J by 6 bases, with 12 bases between. Per germline, CDR1 MNHEY and CDR2 SMNVEV (reference sequence). CDR3 length: 14 amino acids. In the source study's methods: Estimation of nucleated cell counts relied on the amplification of reference gene primers. The method was immunoSEQ multiplex PCR; TCRdb's version includes in-frame clones alone and lacks a portion of them. Clone size and the V and J calls come from that table; the DNA yielded D and trimming. This sample has some 140,000 clones, with roughly four fifths found just once. The sequenced sample consisted of peripheral blood. This clonotype was obtained from a man older than 75 with acute or convalescent COVID-19. The chain combines TRBV27 with TRBJ2-3; D unresolved. CDR3 amino acids: CASSLAIRSDTQYF. The CDR3 DNA sequence: TGTGCCAGCAGTTTAGCCATTCGGTCCGATACGCAGTATTTT.